This TCR beta chain is from a study of CD8+CD57+ T cells in acquired aplastic anemia. This CDR3 is built from 17 residues. From germline, CDR1 is SGDLS and CDR2 YYNGEE. Trimming cost V 4 bases and J 7 bases; bases outside gene matches: 16. Genomic DNA, serving as template, underwent TCR beta VDJ and CDR3 profiling. TCRdb passed the reads through MiXCR, listing each CDR3 protein once. There are around 64,000 distinct CDR3 sequences in the sample; 55% occur only once, and 2% to 2.5% lies in the top ten. The receptor comes from a human donor in good health, serving as a control. The chain joins TRBV9 to TRBJ2-5; 10 bases map to TRBD1. Sequencing used sorted CD4+, CD8+, or CD8+CD57+ T cells (not recorded which) from PBMCs. CDR3 protein: CASSPTPTGGEGGTQYF. The CDR3 DNA follows: TGTGCCAGCAGCCCAACCCCGACAGGGGGCGAGGGAGGGACCCAGTACTTC.